What follows describes a single TCR beta chain. The data belong to a study of CD8 T cells in Susac syndrome. After extraction with the RNeasy kit, roughly 0.5 to 1 ug of the RNA was reverse transcribed using random hexamers. TCRdb redid the calling of the immunoSEQ multiplex PCR reads with MiXCR, one entry per CDR3 protein. Among about 300,000 distinct CDR3 sequences listed, about 90% were seen once. The multiple sclerosis controls consisted of treatment-naive patients with relapsing-remitting disease, either stable or active. The CDR3 runs 15 residues. The germline gives CDR1 KGHDR, CDR2 SFDVKD. The TCR was taken from a human donor with multiple sclerosis. Sequencing was performed on CD4+ T cells from PBMCs. The J gene is TRBJ2-5, the V gene TRBV24-1; 10 positions agree with TRBD2. The DNA matches TRBJ2-1 better at its end, which makes the J call doubtful. Written as DNA, the CDR3 is TGTGCCACCAGCGATGAGCGGGAGGGCCTCAGGCCCCAGTTCTTC. Translated, it gives CATSDEREGLRPQFF.